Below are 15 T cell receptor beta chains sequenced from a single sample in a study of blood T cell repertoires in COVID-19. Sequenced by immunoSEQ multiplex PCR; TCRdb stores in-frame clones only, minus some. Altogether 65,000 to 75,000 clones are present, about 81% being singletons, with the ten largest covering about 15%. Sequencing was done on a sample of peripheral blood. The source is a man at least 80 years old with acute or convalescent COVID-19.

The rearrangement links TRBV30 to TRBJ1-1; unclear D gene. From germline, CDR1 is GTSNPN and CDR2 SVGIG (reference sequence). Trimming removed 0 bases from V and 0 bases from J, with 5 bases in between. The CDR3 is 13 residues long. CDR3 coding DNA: TGTGCCTGGAGTGTTTCTGTGAACACTGAAGCTTTCTTT. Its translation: CAWSVSVNTEAFF.

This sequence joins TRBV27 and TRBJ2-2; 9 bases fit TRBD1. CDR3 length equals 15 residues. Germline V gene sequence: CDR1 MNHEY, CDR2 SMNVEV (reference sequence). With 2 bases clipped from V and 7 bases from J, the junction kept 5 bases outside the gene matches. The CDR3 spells CASSLNRGRGGELFF. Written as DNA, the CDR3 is TGTGCCAGCAGTTTAAACAGGGGGCGAGGCGGGGAGCTGTTTTTT.

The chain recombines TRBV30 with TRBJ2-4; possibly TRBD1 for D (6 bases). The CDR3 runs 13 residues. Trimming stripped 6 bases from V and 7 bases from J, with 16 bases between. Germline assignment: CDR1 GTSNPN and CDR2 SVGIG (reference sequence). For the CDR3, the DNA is TGTGCCTGCCGATCGGGACAACATAACATTCAGTACTTC. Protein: CACRSGQHNIQYF. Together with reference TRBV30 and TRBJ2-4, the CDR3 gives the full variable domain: SQTIHQWPATLVQPVGSPLSLECTVEGTSNPNLYWYRQAAGRGLQLLFYSVGIGQISSEVPQNLSASRPQDRQFILSSKKLLLSDSGFYLCACRSGQHNIQYFGAGTRLSVL.

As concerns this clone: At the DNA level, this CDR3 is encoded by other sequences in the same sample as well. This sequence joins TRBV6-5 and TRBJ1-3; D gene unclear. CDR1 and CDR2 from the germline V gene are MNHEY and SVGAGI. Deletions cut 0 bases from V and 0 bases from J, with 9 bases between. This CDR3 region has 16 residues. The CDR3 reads CASSYSGSSSGNTIYF. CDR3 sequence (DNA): TGTGCCAGCAGTTACTCGGGCAGCAGCTCTGGAAACACCATATATTTT.

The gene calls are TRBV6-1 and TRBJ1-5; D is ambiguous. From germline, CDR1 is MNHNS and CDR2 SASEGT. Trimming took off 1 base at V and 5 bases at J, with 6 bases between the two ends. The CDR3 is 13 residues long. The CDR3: CASSEGQYQPQHF. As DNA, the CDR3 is TGTGCCAGCAGTGAAGGGCAGTATCAGCCCCAGCATTTT.

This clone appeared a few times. CDR3 nucleotides: TGTGCCAGCACCCGACAGGGGACGAACACCGGGGAGCTGTTTTTT. Translating it yields CASTRQGTNTGELFF. The chain links TRBV5-6 to TRBJ2-2, with 8 positions matching TRBD1. There are 15 residues in the CDR3. The ends lost 6 bases at V and 0 bases at J; junction bases unmatched: 4. Germline values: CDR1 SGHDT, CDR2 YYEEEE.

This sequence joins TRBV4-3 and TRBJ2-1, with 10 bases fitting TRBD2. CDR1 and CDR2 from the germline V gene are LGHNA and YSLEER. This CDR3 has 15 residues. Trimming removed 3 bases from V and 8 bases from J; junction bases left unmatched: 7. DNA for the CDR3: TGCGCCAGCAGCCATTTAGCGGGGGGCGTATATGAGCAGTTCTTC. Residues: CASSHLAGGVYEQFF.

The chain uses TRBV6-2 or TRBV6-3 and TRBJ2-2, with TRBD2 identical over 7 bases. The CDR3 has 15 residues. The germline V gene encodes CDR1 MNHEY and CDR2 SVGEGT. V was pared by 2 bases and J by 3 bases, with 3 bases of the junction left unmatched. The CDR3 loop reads CASSYGRGDTGELFF. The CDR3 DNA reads TGTGCCAGCAGTTACGGCCGGGGGGACACCGGGGAGCTGTTTTTT.

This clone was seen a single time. The CDR3 reads CASSLWDRRDGGYTF. For the CDR3, the DNA is TGTGCCAGCAGTTTATGGGACAGGCGGGACGGTGGCTACACCTTC. The rearrangement uses TRBV28 and TRBJ1-2, with 7 bases lining up with TRBD1. CDR3 size: 15 residues. The ends lost 0 bases at V and 7 bases at J; junction bases unmatched: 8. Germline CDR1 and CDR2: MDHEN and SYDVKM.

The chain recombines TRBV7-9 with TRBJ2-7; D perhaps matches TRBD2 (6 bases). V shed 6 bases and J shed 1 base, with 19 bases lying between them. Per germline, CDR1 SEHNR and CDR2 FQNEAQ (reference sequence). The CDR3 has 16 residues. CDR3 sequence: CASRTPGGTESYEQYF. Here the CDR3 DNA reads TGTGCCAGCAGGACCCCCGGAGGGACGGAATCCTACGAGCAGTACTTC.

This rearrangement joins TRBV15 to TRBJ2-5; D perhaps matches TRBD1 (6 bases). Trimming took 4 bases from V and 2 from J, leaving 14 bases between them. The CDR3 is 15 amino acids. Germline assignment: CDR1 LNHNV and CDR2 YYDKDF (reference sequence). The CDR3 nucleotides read TGTGCCACCAGCACGCGACAGGCCGCTCAAGAGACCCAGTACTTC. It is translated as CATSTRQAAQETQYF.

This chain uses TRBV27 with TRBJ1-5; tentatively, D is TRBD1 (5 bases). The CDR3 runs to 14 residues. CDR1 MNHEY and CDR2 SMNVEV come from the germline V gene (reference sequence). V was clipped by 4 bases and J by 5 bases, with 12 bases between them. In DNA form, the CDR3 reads TGTGCCAGCAGTTCCTTGGGGGGACATCAGCCCCAGCATTTT. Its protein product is CASSSLGGHQPQHF.

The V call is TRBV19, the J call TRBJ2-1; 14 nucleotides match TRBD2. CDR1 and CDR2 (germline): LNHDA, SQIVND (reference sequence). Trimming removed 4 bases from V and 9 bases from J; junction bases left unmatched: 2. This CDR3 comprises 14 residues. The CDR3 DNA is TGTGCCAGTAGTAGCGGACTAGCGGGAGGTGAGCAGTTCTTC. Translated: CASSSGLAGGEQFF.

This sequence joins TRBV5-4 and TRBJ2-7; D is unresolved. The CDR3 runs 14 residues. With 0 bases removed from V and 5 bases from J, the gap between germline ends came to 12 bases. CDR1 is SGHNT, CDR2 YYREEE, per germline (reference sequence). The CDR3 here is CASSLALQVNEQYF. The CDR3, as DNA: TGTGCCAGCAGCTTGGCTCTCCAGGTGAACGAGCAGTACTTC. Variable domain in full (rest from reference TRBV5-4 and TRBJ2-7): ETGVTQSPTHLIKTRGQQVTLRCSSQSGHNTVSWYQQALGQGPQFIFQYYREEENGRGNFPPRFSGLQFPNYSSELNVNALELDDSALYLCASSLALQVNEQYFGPGTRLTVT.

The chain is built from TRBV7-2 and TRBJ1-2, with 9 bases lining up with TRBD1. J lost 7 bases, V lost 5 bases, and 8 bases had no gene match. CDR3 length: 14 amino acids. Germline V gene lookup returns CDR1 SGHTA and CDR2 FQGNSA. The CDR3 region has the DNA TGTGCCAGCAGCCCTTGGACAGGGGCGGTTGGCTACACCTTC. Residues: CASSPWTGAVGYTF.